Listed below are T cell receptor beta chains from one sample, sequenced in a study of CD8+CD57+ T cells in acquired aplastic anemia. TCRdb recomputed calls from the reads with MiXCR, one row per CDR3 protein. The sample carries around 130,000 distinct CDR3 sequences, 48% recorded once. The sequencing input was sorted CD4+, CD8+, or CD8+CD57+ T cells (not recorded which) from PBMCs. The origin of the receptors is a human donor in good health, serving as a control. CDR3s include the opening cysteine and the closing phenylalanine or tryptophan. D genes are given only for firm matches. Rows give clone size only sometimes, using once, few, many, or a class for an expanded clone.

size	V	D	J	CDR3	DNA
.	TRBV7-9	TRBD2	TRBJ2-7	CATGLAGDRSYEQYF	TGTGCCACGGGACTAGCGGGGGACCGCTCCTACGAGCAGTACTTC
.	TRBV5-1	TRBD1	TRBJ2-3	CASKTGTGATDTQYF	TGCGCCAGCAAGACCGGGACAGGAGCCACAGATACGCAGTATTTT
.	TRBV2	.	TRBJ1-5	CATSPSNQPQHF	TGTGCGACTAGTCCGAGCAATCAGCCCCAGCATTTT
.	TRBV19	.	TRBJ2-3	CASSVEGLGTDTQYF	TGTGCCAGTAGTGTAGAGGGGCTAGGAACAGATACGCAGTATTTT
many	TRBV6-2/TRBV6-3	TRBD1	TRBJ2-5	CASSSGQGLEETQYF	TGTGCCAGCAGCTCGGGACAGGGACTGGAAGAGACCCAGTACTTC
many	TRBV7-9	TRBD1	TRBJ1-4	CASSRKGTGSSSEKLFF	TGTGCCAGCAGCCGCAAAGGGACAGGGTCGTCCTCTGAAAAACTGTTTTTT
.	TRBV6-4	TRBD1	TRBJ2-7	CASPPTGTGWYEQYF	TGTGCCAGCCCTCCCACCGGGACAGGGTGGTACGAGCAGTACTTC
.	TRBV24-1	TRBD2	TRBJ2-1	CATSQGGGPNEQFF	TGTGCCACCAGTCAGGGCGGGGGTCCAAATGAGCAGTTCTTC
.	TRBV20-1	.	TRBJ1-2	CSARDLREQNYGYTF	TGCAGTGCTAGAGATCTGAGAGAGCAAAACTATGGCTACACCTTC
many	TRBV6-1	TRBD2	TRBJ2-7	CASRSGIQRGGGYEQYF	TGTGCCAGCCGATCGGGGATCCAGCGGGGGGGAGGCTACGAGCAGTACTTC
many	TRBV20-1	TRBD2	TRBJ2-3	CSGLRGGGTDTQYF	TGCAGTGGTCTGCGCGGGGGGGGCACAGATACGCAGTATTTT
many	TRBV5-1	.	TRBJ2-5	CASTRQSGLETQYF	TGCGCCAGCACCCGACAGAGCGGGTTGGAGACCCAGTACTTC
.	TRBV7-3	.	TRBJ2-5	CASSLDGFSETQYF	TGTGCCAGCAGCTTGGACGGATTCTCGGAGACCCAGTACTTC
.	TRBV10-3	TRBD1	TRBJ1-3	CASRTGQGNTIYF	TGTGCCTCCCGGACAGGGCAAGGAAACACCATATATTTT
.	TRBV19	.	TRBJ1-5	CASRAQGYQPQHF	TGTGCCAGTAGGGCTCAGGGATATCAGCCCCAGCATTTT
many	TRBV6-5	.	TRBJ1-2	CASSWGRGGYGYTF	TGTGCCAGCAGTTGGGGGCGCGGTGGGTATGGCTACACCTTC
.	TRBV30	.	TRBJ1-2	CAWSVFRGIANYGYTF	TGTGCCTGGAGTGTGTTTAGGGGGATAGCTAACTATGGCTACACCTTC
many	TRBV20-1	TRBD2	TRBJ2-7	CSALAGTPLEQYF	TGCAGTGCTTTAGCGGGGACTCCCCTCGAGCAGTACTTC
few	TRBV7-6	.	TRBJ2-3	CASGDDGAQYF	TGTGCCAGCGGCGATGATGGGGCGCAGTATTTT
many	TRBV9	TRBD1	TRBJ1-6	CASSRGQGGNSPLHF	TGTGCCAGCAGCCGGGGACAGGGTGGTAATTCACCCCTCCACTTT
few	TRBV7-6	TRBD1	TRBJ1-5	CASRRSQDRAATNQPQHF	TGTGCCAGCAGGAGGAGCCAAGACAGGGCGGCGACAAATCAGCCCCAGCATTTT
many	TRBV2	TRBD2	TRBJ2-5	CASSAGWRGGETQYF	TGTGCCAGCAGTGCAGGGTGGCGGGGGGGTGAGACCCAGTACTTC
many	TRBV29-1	.	TRBJ1-5	CSARTDSNQPQHF	TGCAGCGCCAGAACGGATAGCAATCAGCCCCAGCATTTT
many	TRBV18	.	TRBJ1-5	CASSPADLRNQPQHF	TGTGCCAGCTCACCAGCAGACTTACGCAATCAGCCCCAGCATTTT
.	TRBV11-2	.	TRBJ2-4	CASSLQAVVGKNIQYF	TGTGCCAGCAGCTTACAAGCCGTAGTAGGCAAAAACATTCAGTACTTC